The 26 T cell receptor beta chains presented below share a single source sample, sequenced in a study of blood T cell repertoires in COVID-19. TCRdb's copy holds only in-frame clones and misses some; the assay was immunoSEQ multiplex PCR. The sample yields about 140,000 clones, around 78% seen once. Material: peripheral blood. The receptors were sampled from an elderly woman with active or convalescent COVID-19.

The gene calls are TRBV29-1 and TRBJ2-3; a weak D match, TRBD1 (6 bases). V dropped 4 bases and J dropped 0 bases, with 14 bases sitting between them. The length of the CDR3 is 15 residues. Germline V lookup: CDR1 SQVTM, CDR2 ANQGSEA. CDR3 sequence: CSVGPKGVSTDTQYF. The CDR3 DNA follows: TGCAGCGTTGGACCTAAGGGGGTCAGCACAGATACGCAGTATTTT.

This sequence joins TRBV10-2 and TRBJ1-5; 10 nucleotides agree with TRBD1. The germline V gene encodes CDR1 WSHSY and CDR2 SAAADI. The CDR3 consists of 14 residues. V trimming: 8 bases; J trimming: 2 bases; junction bases outside the gene matches: 3. CDR3 in DNA: TGCGCCAGCGCCGGGACAGGGGGCAATCAGCCCCAGCATTTT. This sequence encodes CASAGTGGNQPQHF.

This clone was detected a few times. J is TRBJ1-4 and V is TRBV3-1 (or the pseudogene TRBV3-2), with TRBD1 matching over 8 bases. Per the germline V gene, CDR1 is LGHDT and CDR2 is YNNKEL (reference sequence). V was clipped by 7 bases and J by 7 bases; unmatched bases: 5. This CDR3 contains 13 residues. Here the CDR3 DNA reads TGTGCCAGCACCACAGGGGGGGGTGAAAAACTGTTTTTT. Its protein is CASTTGGGEKLFF.

The chain employs TRBV7-2 and TRBJ1-4, with a weak D call TRBD1 (5 bases). The CDR3 has 15 residues. Germline values: CDR1 SGHTA, CDR2 FQGNSA. V was shortened by 2 bases and J by 10 bases, with 17 bases between the two germline ends. CDR3 nucleotide sequence: TGTGCCAGCAGCTTAACTCAGGACGCTAGGGGAAAACTGTTTTTT. It is translated as CASSLTQDARGKLFF.

The rearrangement uses TRBV2 and TRBJ1-2; tentative D call: TRBD1 (5 bases). This CDR3 has 12 amino acids. Germline values: CDR1 SNHLY, CDR2 FYNNEI. V lost 6 bases and J lost 10, with 15 bases in between. For the CDR3, the DNA is TGTGCCAGCAGAATGGGGGGTGACGCCTACACCTTC. Residues: CASRMGGDAYTF.

This chain connects TRBV6-2 or TRBV6-3 to TRBJ1-2; no definite D call. Germline V gene lookup returns CDR1 MNHEY and CDR2 SVGEGT. V lost 6 bases and J 4 bases, leaving 9 bases between the germline ends. This CDR3 has 12 amino acids. For the CDR3, the DNA is TGTGCCAGCAGCTCAAATTCCTATGGCTACACCTTC. This gives the protein CASSSNSYGYTF.

This chain joins TRBV7-3 and TRBJ2-1; 9 nucleotides match TRBD2. This CDR3 is 17 amino acids long. Germline V CDR1 and CDR2: SGHTA, FQGTGA. J was trimmed by 0 bases and V by 5 bases; bases with no gene match: 8. CDR3 DNA sequence: TGTGCCAGCAGCCCTAACCTAGCGGGGAGCTCCTACAATGAGCAGTTCTTC. It specifies CASSPNLAGSSYNEQFF.

The chain joins TRBV19 to TRBJ1-1; no firm D call. Germline V CDR1 and CDR2: LNHDA, SQIVND (reference sequence). The V end was cut by 5 bases, the J end by 2 bases, with 18 bases between. This CDR3 is 16 amino acids long. CDR3 DNA: TGTGCCAGTAGTCTAGGGCGCGGAGGTTTAAACACTGAAGCTTTCTTT. Protein sequence: CASSLGRGGLNTEAFF.

The chain joins TRBV4-1 to TRBJ1-3; D uncertain. The CDR3 is made up of 17 amino acids. In germline, CDR1 is MGHRA, CDR2 YSYEKL. Trimming left V 1 base short and J 0 bases short, with 13 bases between. The DNA for the CDR3 is TGCGCCAGCAGCCAAGCTTTAGAGCCTTTCTCTGGAAACACCATATATTTT. Amino acid sequence: CASSQALEPFSGNTIYF.

This chain uses TRBV19 with TRBJ1-6, with D tentatively TRBD1 (5 bases). Germline lookup yields CDR1 LNHDA and CDR2 SQIVND (reference sequence). Trimming left V 6 bases short and J 7 bases short, with 16 bases between. The CDR3 spans 15 residues. CDR3 sequence (DNA): TGTGCCAGTAGGATGACAGAGCATCTCAATTCACCCCTCCACTTT. Its protein is CASRMTEHLNSPLHF.

The CDR3 DNA is TGTGCCAGTCTAACGGGGGGTGGCGAAAAACTGTTTTTT. Protein product: CASLTGGGEKLFF. This chain uses TRBV28 with TRBJ1-4, with D possibly TRBD1 on 5 matching bases. The germline V gene has CDR1 MDHEN and CDR2 SYDVKM. Deletions cut 9 bases from V and 8 bases from J, with 16 bases between. This CDR3 is built from 13 residues.

This chain connects TRBV30 to TRBJ2-5; 8 bases agree with TRBD1. Trimming at V came to 3 bases and at J to 5 bases, leaving 11 bases not matched to a gene. The CDR3 loop spans 15 amino acids. The germline CDR1 and CDR2 sequences are GTSNPN and SVGIG (reference sequence). This CDR3 is CAWRGLRGRGETQYF. The CDR3 nucleotides read TGTGCCTGGAGAGGACTCAGGGGGCGCGGGGAGACCCAGTACTTC. Based on the CDR3 plus reference TRBV30 and TRBJ2-5, the full variable domain is SQTIHQWPATLVQPVGSPLSLECTVEGTSNPNLYWYRQAAGRGLQLLFYSVGIGQISSEVPQNLSASRPQDRQFILSSKKLLLSDSGFYLCAWRGLRGRGETQYFGPGTRLLVL.

This clone has just a few counts. The chain joins TRBV5-6 to TRBJ2-7; 7 nucleotides match TRBD1. V lost 4 bases to trimming and J lost 5 bases; unmatched junction nucleotides: 6. Germline CDR1 is SGHDT and CDR2 is YYEEEE. The CDR3 consists of 13 residues. The CDR3 sequence: CASSGDRADEQYF. The CDR3, as DNA: TGTGCCAGCAGCGGAGACAGGGCAGACGAGCAGTACTTC.

The gene calls are TRBV27 and TRBJ1-2; D may be TRBD1 (5 bases). The CDR3 length is 14 residues. Trimming took 4 bases from V and 6 from J, leaving 15 bases between them. The germline CDR1 and CDR2 sequences are MNHEY and SMNVEV (reference sequence). Here the CDR3 reads CASSSHLGADGYTF. CDR3 nucleotide sequence: TGTGCCAGCAGTTCTCACTTAGGGGCGGATGGCTACACCTTC.

The count of this clone is one. This chain connects TRBV7-9 to TRBJ2-6; 7 bases align to TRBD1. Looked up from germline, CDR1 is SEHNR and CDR2 is FQNEAQ (reference sequence). With 5 bases clipped from V and 3 bases from J, the junction kept 7 bases outside the gene matches. The CDR3 is made up of 16 amino acids. The chain's CDR3 is CASSPDRVNGANVLTF. The CDR3 DNA reads as TGTGCCAGCAGCCCTGACAGGGTTAATGGGGCCAACGTCCTGACTTTC.

Ten or more counts support this clone. The J gene is TRBJ2-1, the V gene TRBV30; 10 nucleotides match TRBD2. Germline V gene sequence: CDR1 GTSNPN, CDR2 SVGIG (reference sequence). Trimming cost V 5 bases and J 6 bases; bases outside gene matches: 7. This CDR3 is built from 14 residues. The CDR3 sequence: CAWFVAGGFNEQFF. The CDR3 nucleotides are TGTGCCTGGTTCGTAGCGGGGGGCTTCAATGAGCAGTTCTTC.

The rearrangement uses TRBV19 and TRBJ1-6; TRBD1 might be the D (6 bases). Germline V gene lookup returns CDR1 LNHDA and CDR2 SQIVND (reference sequence). The CDR3 length is 15 residues. V lost 1 base to trimming and J lost 10 bases, with 14 bases between them. CDR3 amino acids: CASSIAGTGLSPLHF. CDR3 nucleotide sequence: TGTGCCAGTAGTATAGCGGGCACAGGGTTATCACCCCTCCACTTT.

This clone was seen once. This chain uses TRBV28 with TRBJ1-2; TRBD1 matches at 7 bases. Per the germline V gene, CDR1 is MDHEN and CDR2 is SYDVKM. J lost 9 bases, V lost 3 bases, and 16 bases had no gene match. This CDR3 contains 16 residues. The CDR3 region has the DNA TGTGCCAGCAGTTTGGGGCAGGGGGGCAGAGCTTCGCGCTACACCTTC. This translates into CASSLGQGGRASRYTF.

The CDR3 loop reads CASSRGTGGYNEQFF. CDR3 nucleotides: TGTGCCAGCTCACGGGGGACAGGGGGCTACAATGAGCAGTTCTTC. The chain carries TRBV18 and TRBJ2-1, with 11 nucleotides matching TRBD1. The germline V gene has CDR1 KGHSH and CDR2 LQKENI. The CDR3 length is 15 residues. Unmatched junction bases numbered 2, after V lost 4 bases and J lost 3 bases.

The rearrangement joins TRBV5-5 to TRBJ1-5; D is possibly TRBD1 (5 bases). The CDR3 spans 16 residues. CDR1 SGHKS and CDR2 YYEKEE come from the germline V gene (reference sequence). The V gene lost 4 bases and the J gene lost 6 bases, with 20 bases spanning the gap. The CDR3 coding sequence is TGTGCCAGCAGCGAAAACTCAAGGGGTCGCACTCAGCCCCAGCATTTT. This encodes CASSENSRGRTQPQHF.

The chain recombines TRBV6-2 or TRBV6-3 with TRBJ2-2, with TRBD1 identical over 10 bases. The CDR3 length is 18 residues. Germline CDR1 and CDR2: MNHEY and SVGEGT. V lost 2 bases, J lost 3 bases, and 9 bases stayed unmatched. The CDR3 coding sequence is TGTGCCAGCAGTTACCGGGACAGGGGATTTTTATACACCGGGGAGCTGTTTTTT. It codes for CASSYRDRGFLYTGELFF.

The chain has TRBV29-1 and TRBJ1-1; 10 bases map to TRBD1. Trimming cost V 6 bases and J 7 bases; bases outside gene matches: 8. The germline CDR1 and CDR2 sequences are SQVTM and ANQGSEA. There are 13 residues in the CDR3. Written as DNA, the CDR3 is TGCAGCGTCCGGACAGGGGGAATAGATGAAGCTTTCTTT. Translating gives CSVRTGGIDEAFF.

The rearrangement joins TRBV1 to TRBJ1-5; no DNA check was done on the table's D call, TRBD1. TRBV1 constitutes a pseudogene. The CDR3 length is 22 residues. In DNA, the CDR3 is TGCACCAGCAGCCAAACCCCCGGGACAGGGGGGGTCCGGGGGTATAGCAATCAGCCCCAGCATTTT. This translates into CTSSQTPGTGGVRGYSNQPQHF.

V usage is TRBV6-2 or TRBV6-3 and J usage is TRBJ2-7; 9 bases are shared with TRBD1. V was clipped by 4 bases and J by 4 bases; unmatched bases: 8. The CDR3 has 15 residues. Per the germline V gene, CDR1 is MNHEY and CDR2 is SVGEGT. The CDR3 nucleotides are TGTGCCAGCAGTTCCCCAGACAGGGGGATTTACGAGCAGTACTTC. It codes for CASSSPDRGIYEQYF.

V usage is TRBV2 and J usage is TRBJ1-2, with 7 bases lining up with TRBD1. Germline V CDR1 and CDR2: SNHLY, FYNNEI. The CDR3 is 14 residues long. The junction had 6 bases not matched to a gene; V was cut back by 4 bases and J by 4 bases. The CDR3 is CASSGTGAGYGYTF. The CDR3, as DNA: TGTGCCAGCAGTGGAACAGGGGCAGGCTATGGCTACACCTTC.

The rearrangement links TRBV10-2 to TRBJ1-5, with D uncertain. This CDR3 has 15 residues. Germline assignment: CDR1 WSHSY and CDR2 SAAADI. Trimming removed 2 bases from V and 2 bases from J, with 10 bases in between. The CDR3 protein is CASSESEVGNQPQHF. CDR3 DNA sequence: TGCGCCAGCAGTGAGAGTGAGGTGGGCAATCAGCCCCAGCATTTT.